This TCR beta chain derives from a study of T cells after posttransplantation cyclophosphamide. Notes on the study in general: Tissue-infiltrating T cells from skin or gut overlapped little with blood T cells. Recipient CMV seropositivity and CMV reactivation strongly tracked TRB clonality.

This clone was observed many times. Its antigen remains unknown. Clones were sequenced by immunoSEQ multiplex PCR, and TCRdb holds only the in-frame ones, with some missing. This table holds tens of thousands of clones with no singletons; the top ten claim roughly 2.2%. CDR1 SGHNT and CDR2 YYREEE come from the germline V gene (reference sequence). Trimming removed 3 bases at V and 7 bases at J, with 4 bases between. The CDR3 runs 11 residues. This receptor was obtained from a man between 35 and 55 years old in good health, CMV-negative, and a related stem cell transplant donor. Source material: PBMCs. V usage is TRBV5-4 and J usage is TRBJ2-2, with no clear D. CDR3 in DNA: TGTGCCAGCAGCTCGGGCGGGGAGCTGTTTTTT. Amino acid sequence: CASSSGGELFF.